Each of the 26 T cell receptor beta chains below was sequenced from the same sample in a study of shared clonotypes between healthy human individuals. Terminally differentiated effector memory CD45RA+ cells were excluded by CCR7 positive selection of CD45RO-negative cells. Assay: immunoSEQ multiplex PCR; the TCRdb copy retains only in-frame clones and omits some. The sample holds around 600,000 clones, approximately 95% seen once. Sequencing was carried out using naive CD8+ T cells sorted from blood. Receptor source: a woman aged 30 to 39 in good health.

This chain joins TRBV29-1 and TRBJ1-2, with D possibly TRBD1 on 5 matching bases. The V and J ends lost 1 base and 5 bases respectively, with 17 bases between them. The CDR3 has 15 amino acids. Germline V gives CDR1 SQVTM, CDR2 ANQGSEA. CDR3 sequence (DNA): TGCAGCGTTGAAGGGCAGGCCGTGGGGGGGTATGGCTACACCTTC. As protein: CSVEGQAVGGYGYTF. Looking up the rest from reference TRBV29-1 and TRBJ1-2 gives the full variable domain: SAVISQKPSRDICQRGTSLTIQCQVDSQVTMMFWYRQQPGQSLTLIATANQGSEATYESGFVIDKFPISRPNLTFSTLTVSNMSPEDSSIYLCSVEGQAVGGYGYTFGSGTRLTVV.

CDR3 coding DNA: TGTGCCAGCAGCCGGTCGACAGGGCCGAACACCGGGGAGCTGTTTTTT. This gives the protein CASSRSTGPNTGELFF. This chain connects TRBV28 to TRBJ2-2; 7 bases map to TRBD1. Germline trimming cut 6 bases from V and 0 bases from J; bases unmatched to any gene: 7. This CDR3 has 16 residues. Germline CDR1 and CDR2: MDHEN and SYDVKM.

This rearrangement joins TRBV19 to TRBJ1-2; possibly TRBD1 for D (5 bases). The CDR3 covers 13 residues. From germline, CDR1 is LNHDA and CDR2 SQIVND (reference sequence). Trimming took off 3 bases at V and 5 bases at J, with 10 bases between the two ends. The CDR3 is CASSIGANYGYTF. The CDR3 DNA reads TGTGCCAGTAGTATCGGGGCCAATTATGGCTACACCTTC.

CDR3 sequence: CASSDRGIDGYTF. As DNA, the CDR3 is TGTGCCAGCAGTGATCGGGGAATTGACGGCTACACCTTC. The chain has TRBV2 and TRBJ1-2; no definite D call. Germline V gene data show CDR1 as SNHLY and CDR2 as FYNNEI. The CDR3 has 13 residues. Trimming cost V 3 bases and J 8 bases, with 13 bases left between them.

The genes are TRBV5-6 and TRBJ2-1; TRBD2 matches at 8 bases. CDR3 length equals 16 residues. The junction had 11 bases not matched to a gene; V was cut back by 0 bases and J by 9 bases. Germline CDR1 SGHDT, CDR2 YYEEEE. CDR3 coding DNA: TGTGCCAGCAGCTTGGTAACGGGAGGGCCGTCTGGTGAGCAGTTCTTC. Protein: CASSLVTGGPSGEQFF.

This clone was detected once. The chain carries TRBV5-1 and TRBJ2-7; weak D call: TRBD1 (5 bases). V was pared by 7 bases and J by 1 base, with 18 bases between. There are 15 residues in the CDR3. Germline values: CDR1 SGHRS, CDR2 YFSETQ. CDR3: CASAPRAKGSYEQYF. CDR3 bases: TGCGCCAGCGCCCCCCGGGCTAAGGGGTCCTACGAGCAGTACTTC.

This chain joins TRBV7-9 and TRBJ2-3; D tentatively fits TRBD1 or TRBD2 (7 bases each). The germline gives CDR1 SEHNR, CDR2 FQNEAQ (reference sequence). This CDR3 comprises 15 residues. The ends were cut back, 4 bases at V and 2 bases at J, with 13 bases in the middle. CDR3 DNA: TGTGCCAGCAGCTCCGGGGAGGGGGCCACAGATACGCAGTATTTT. Translating it yields CASSSGEGATDTQYF.

The chain couples TRBV30 to TRBJ2-6; the match to TRBD1 covers 9 bases. Germline CDR1 is GTSNPN and CDR2 is SVGIG (reference sequence). The CDR3 loop spans 18 amino acids. V was pared by 4 bases and J by 1 base, with 11 bases of the junction left unmatched. The CDR3 loop reads CAWTLAGTGLSGANVLTF. Written as DNA, the CDR3 is TGTGCCTGGACCCTAGCCGGGACAGGGCTTTCTGGGGCCAACGTCCTGACTTTC. The whole variable domain, remainder taken from reference TRBV30 and TRBJ2-6, is SQTIHQWPATLVQPVGSPLSLECTVEGTSNPNLYWYRQAAGRGLQLLFYSVGIGQISSEVPQNLSASRPQDRQFILSSKKLLLSDSGFYLCAWTLAGTGLSGANVLTFGAGSRLTVL.

The table lists this clone with a count of one. The CDR3 loop reads CASSLYKDNEQFF. In DNA, the CDR3 is TGCGCCAGCAGCTTGTATAAAGACAATGAGCAGTTCTTC. J is TRBJ2-1 and V is TRBV5-1; D gene unclear. This CDR3 contains 13 residues. Trimming removed 1 base at V and 5 bases at J, with 7 bases between. Germline values: CDR1 SGHRS, CDR2 YFSETQ.

This chain uses TRBV7-9 with TRBJ2-7, with D possibly being TRBD1 or TRBD2 (5 bases each). Germline CDR1 is SEHNR and CDR2 is FQNEAQ (reference sequence). This CDR3 spans 17 amino acids. The V and J ends lost 5 bases and 3 bases respectively, with 23 bases between them. Here the CDR3 reads CASSKQTGTVPLYEQYF. CDR3 in DNA: TGTGCCAGCAGCAAACAAACCGGGACCGTACCCCTCTACGAGCAGTACTTC.

The chain carries TRBV4-1 and TRBJ2-7; D possibly uses TRBD1 or TRBD2 (5 bases each). Trimming took 2 bases from V and 0 from J, leaving 14 bases between them. Germline-derived CDR1 and CDR2 are MGHRA and YSYEKL. CDR3 size: 16 residues. CDR3 sequence: CASSQRGQGSSYEQYF. For the CDR3, the DNA is TGCGCCAGCAGCCAAAGAGGGCAGGGCAGCTCCTACGAGCAGTACTTC.

The chain has TRBV7-9 and TRBJ2-1, with 10 positions matching TRBD2. V shed 0 bases and J 3 bases; nucleotides not matched to a gene: 2. Germline V gene sequence: CDR1 SEHNR, CDR2 FQNEAQ (reference sequence). The CDR3 extends over 16 amino acids. Here the CDR3 DNA reads TGTGCCAGCAGCTTAGCAGCGGGAGGGATCTACAATGAGCAGTTCTTC. It yields the protein CASSLAAGGIYNEQFF.

Here the CDR3 DNA reads TGTGCCAGCAGCGCGAGCTCCTACGAGCAGTACTTC. Translating gives CASSASSYEQYF. V gene TRBV5-6 combines with J gene TRBJ2-7; D not resolved. Germline CDR1 and CDR2: SGHDT and YYEEEE. V lost 4 bases, J lost 0 bases, and 5 bases lay in between. The CDR3 has 12 amino acids.

This chain connects TRBV19 to TRBJ1-5; D may be TRBD1 (5 bases). Germline V lookup: CDR1 LNHDA, CDR2 SQIVND (reference sequence). The CDR3 consists of 14 residues. The V end was cut by 6 bases, the J end by 4 bases, with 13 bases between. DNA of the CDR3: TGTGCCAGTAGCACCAGGGACTGGAATCAGCCCCAGCATTTT. Amino acid sequence: CASSTRDWNQPQHF. Full variable domain (remainder filled in from reference TRBV19 and TRBJ1-5): DGGITQSPKYLFRKEGQNVTLSCEQNLNHDAMYWYRQDPGQGLRLIYYSQIVNDFQKGDIAEGYSVSREKKESFPLTVTSAQKNPTAFYLCASSTRDWNQPQHFGDGTRLSIL.

The rearrangement links TRBV5-1 to TRBJ2-5; 13 nucleotides agree with TRBD2. The V and J ends lost 3 bases and 2 bases, in that order; junction bases with no gene match: 10. CDR1 and CDR2 (germline): SGHRS, YFSETQ. The CDR3 length is 18 residues. CDR3: CASSSWGLLAGGQETQYF. As DNA, the CDR3 is TGCGCCAGCAGCTCCTGGGGACTACTAGCGGGAGGGCAAGAGACCCAGTACTTC.

The chain uses TRBV27 and TRBJ1-2, with 10 bases lining up with TRBD1. The CDR3 is 15 residues long. Germline V CDR1 and CDR2: MNHEY, SMNVEV (reference sequence). Losses at the gene ends were 0 bases for V and 7 bases for J; bases not matched to a gene: 5. This chain's CDR3 is CASSLSTGQGFGYTF. The CDR3 DNA is TGTGCCAGCAGTTTATCGACGGGACAGGGGTTTGGCTACACCTTC.

The J gene is TRBJ1-1, the V gene TRBV28, with 7 bases that match TRBD1. The germline CDR1 and CDR2 sequences are MDHEN and SYDVKM. Germline trimming cut 2 bases from V and 11 bases from J; bases unmatched to any gene: 8. The CDR3 contains 13 residues. CDR3 sequence (DNA): TGTGCCAGCAGTTTAGCAGGAGGGGGCCGGGCTTTCTTT. Translation gives CASSLAGGGRAFF. Complete variable domain (other parts from reference TRBV28 and TRBJ1-1): DVKVTQSSRYLVKRTGEKVFLECVQDMDHENMFWYRQDPGLGLRLIYFSYDVKMKEKGDIPEGYSVSREKKERFSLILESASTNQTSMYLCASSLAGGGRAFFGQGTRLTVV.

This chain links TRBV30 with TRBJ2-2; 8 bases line up with TRBD2. Unmatched junction bases numbered 22, after V lost 2 bases and J lost 8 bases. This CDR3 is built from 19 residues. From germline, CDR1 is GTSNPN and CDR2 SVGIG (reference sequence). The CDR3 DNA reads as TGTGCCTGGAGTCCCACTGGGGCGGGAGGCTCCTTCTTTAGGGGGGAGCTGTTTTTT. Protein product: CAWSPTGAGGSFFRGELFF.

This rearrangement joins TRBV9 to TRBJ1-2; D gene uncertain. The germline gives CDR1 SGDLS, CDR2 YYNGEE. The V end was cut by 6 bases, the J end by 4 bases, with 7 bases between. The CDR3 consists of 11 residues. CDR3 nucleotides: TGTGCCAGCACCGATAGCTATGGCTACACCTTC. It translates to CASTDSYGYTF.

The chain joins TRBV19 to TRBJ2-7, with 7 bases that match TRBD2. V lost 5 bases, J lost 6 bases, and 10 bases stayed unmatched. The CDR3 is 14 amino acids. Germline V gives CDR1 LNHDA, CDR2 SQIVND (reference sequence). CDR3 sequence: CASSVGGSPLEQYF. DNA of the CDR3: TGTGCCAGTAGTGTCGGCGGGAGCCCCCTCGAGCAGTACTTC.

V gene TRBV5-4 combines with J gene TRBJ2-2; unclear D gene. V was pared by 9 bases and J by 2 bases, with 11 bases between. There are 13 residues in the CDR3. The germline V gene has CDR1 SGHNT and CDR2 YYREEE (reference sequence). The CDR3 sequence: CATRWGNTGELFF. In DNA, the CDR3 is TGTGCCACACGTTGGGGAAACACCGGGGAGCTGTTTTTT. The variable domain in full, with the rest retrieved from reference TRBV5-4 and TRBJ2-2, is ETGVTQSPTHLIKTRGQQVTLRCSSQSGHNTVSWYQQALGQGPQFIFQYYREEENGRGNFPPRFSGLQFPNYSSELNVNALELDDSALYLCATRWGNTGELFFGEGSRLTVL.

The CDR3 protein is CASSLWATIPGYTF. DNA of the CDR3: TGTGCCAGCAGTTTATGGGCGACAATACCTGGCTACACCTTC. This chain uses TRBV27 with TRBJ1-2; D unresolved. V was clipped by 1 base and J by 7 bases, with 13 bases between them. The CDR3 runs to 14 residues. Germline V gives CDR1 MNHEY, CDR2 SMNVEV (reference sequence).

V usage is TRBV4-1 and J usage is TRBJ2-5, with a tentative D call TRBD1 (6 bases). The end of the DNA is better explained by TRBJ2-7, so the J call may be wrong. Germline V CDR1 and CDR2: MGHRA, YSYEKL. This CDR3 has 13 amino acids. The CDR3: CASSQGQAYEQYF. In nucleotides, the CDR3 is TGCGCCAGCAGCCAAGGACAGGCCTACGAGCAGTACTTC.

The rearrangement joins TRBV7-8 to TRBJ2-1; 11 nucleotides line up with TRBD2. The CDR3 loop spans 16 amino acids. V gave up 5 bases and J gave up 2 bases; unmatched junction bases: 5. Germline loops: CDR1 SGHVS, CDR2 FQNEAQ. In DNA, the CDR3 is TGTGCCAGCAGCGCACGACTAGCGGGACCCTACAATGAGCAGTTCTTC. It encodes CASSARLAGPYNEQFF.

The chain couples TRBV7-9 to TRBJ2-7, with D perhaps being TRBD1 or TRBD2 (6 bases each). CDR1 is SEHNR, CDR2 FQNEAQ, per germline (reference sequence). V was trimmed by 1 base and J by 6 bases, leaving 16 bases between them. CDR3 size: 15 residues. For the CDR3, the DNA is TGTGCCAGCAGCTTAGTAAAAGGGGGACTCCTCGAGCAGTACTTC. It encodes CASSLVKGGLLEQYF.

In this sample, this clone turned up a few times. This chain links TRBV23-1 with TRBJ1-1; D unresolved. TRBV23-1 is placed among ORFs of uncertain function. V dropped 5 bases and J dropped 1 base, with 5 bases sitting between them. CDR3 length equals 12 residues. The CDR3 coding sequence is TGCGCCAGCAGTAAGCAGAACACTGAAGCTTTCTTT. Translated: CASSKQNTEAFF.